Shown below are 6 T cell receptor delta chains from a single sample sequenced in a study of gamma-delta chains in newborns, infants, children. TCRdb re-identified clones in the reads via CATT. The table has around 4,000 delta-chain clones, about two fifths seen once. Material for sequencing was blood. Receptor source: a child who received the measles vaccine.

This clone is medium-sized in the sample. The V call is TRDV2, the J call TRDJ3; 8 bases match TRDD3. CDR1 and CDR2 (germline): GEAIGNYY, EKD. CDR3 length: 20 amino acids. V shed 3 bases, J shed 2 bases, and the junction held 14 bases outside the gene matches. This chain's CDR3 is CACDPFWGYSGPWDTRQMFF. CDR3 nucleotide sequence: TGTGCCTGTGACCCCTTCTGGGGATACAGTGGACCCTGGGACACCCGACAGATGTTTTTC.

The sample holds a few counts of this clone. The V gene is TRDV1, the J gene TRDJ1; 10 bases agree with TRDD3. The J segment lost 4 bases and the V segment lost 2 bases, leaving 4 bases of the junction unmatched. CDR1 TSWWSYY and CDR2 QGS come from the germline V gene. There are 15 residues in the CDR3. The CDR3, as DNA: TGTGCTCTTGGGGAAATGTGGGGGATACACGATAAACTCATCTTT. Translating gives CALGEMWGIHDKLIF.

The V gene is TRDV1, the J gene TRDJ1; TRDD3 agrees at 11 bases. The CDR3 contains 19 residues. V dropped 2 bases and J dropped 3; count of bases not matched to a gene: 14. The germline CDR1 and CDR2 sequences are TSWWSYY and QGS. CDR3 nucleotide sequence: TGTGCTCTTGGGGAAGAATTTCCCTGGGGGATACCCTTCGCCGATAAACTCATCTTT. It is translated as CALGEEFPWGIPFADKLIF.

As concerns this clone: Its ends do not fully match the called genes, so a read error is possible. CDR3 loop: CAPGPPSYWGILPKIHTDKLIF. As DNA, the CDR3 is TGTGCTCCTGGGCCCCCTTCTTACTGGGGGATTCTACCTAAGATTCACACCGATAAACTCATCTTT. The chain employs TRDV1 and TRDJ1; 10 bases are a match to TRDD3. The CDR3 has 22 amino acids. Per the germline V gene, CDR1 is TSWWSYY and CDR2 is QGS.

The chain couples TRDV2 to TRDJ1; 10 nucleotides line up with TRDD3. Germline loops: CDR1 GEAIGNYY, CDR2 EKD. J was trimmed by 4 bases and V by 3 bases; bases with no gene match: 16. The CDR3 runs 18 residues. The DNA for the CDR3 is TGTGCCTGTGACTCCCTCGGCGGTACTGGGGGATGGTTCGATAAACTCATCTTT. Translated, it gives CACDSLGGTGGWFDKLIF.

This clone has more than one count but fewer than ten. CDR3 in amino acids: CACDRPSYFTGGYPQASWDTRQMFF. The CDR3 DNA sequence: TGTGCCTGTGATCGGCCTTCCTACTTTACTGGGGGATACCCCCAAGCGTCCTGGGACACCCGACAGATGTTTTTC. V usage is TRDV2 and J usage is TRDJ3, with 12 bases lining up with TRDD3. The germline CDR1 and CDR2 sequences are GEAIGNYY and EKD. Germline trimming cut 4 bases from V and 1 base from J; bases unmatched to any gene: 25. This CDR3 region has 25 residues.